This record looks at one TCR beta chain sequence and its context. This CDR3 is 14 amino acids long. V gave up 2 bases and J gave up 4 bases, with 11 bases separating them. Germline CDR1 and CDR2: SQVTM and ANQGSEA. The data were taken from a study of blood T cell repertoires in COVID-19. Source study methods: Amplifying reference gene primers gave estimates of nucleated cell counts. Method: immunoSEQ multiplex PCR; TCRdb's copy keeps in-frame clones and lacks some. D and trimming were read from the DNA, whereas the V and J calls and clone size are those reported in that table. The sample contains approximately 78,000 clones, roughly 86% of which appear only once.

This sequence was found in a man in his forties or fifties with acute or convalescent COVID-19. The sequenced sample consisted of peripheral blood. This chain uses TRBV29-1 with TRBJ2-2; possible D gene TRBD2, 5 bases. CDR3 DNA sequence: TGCAGCGTTGAAAGCGACCGGGGCACCGGGGAGCTGTTTTTT. As protein: CSVESDRGTGELFF.